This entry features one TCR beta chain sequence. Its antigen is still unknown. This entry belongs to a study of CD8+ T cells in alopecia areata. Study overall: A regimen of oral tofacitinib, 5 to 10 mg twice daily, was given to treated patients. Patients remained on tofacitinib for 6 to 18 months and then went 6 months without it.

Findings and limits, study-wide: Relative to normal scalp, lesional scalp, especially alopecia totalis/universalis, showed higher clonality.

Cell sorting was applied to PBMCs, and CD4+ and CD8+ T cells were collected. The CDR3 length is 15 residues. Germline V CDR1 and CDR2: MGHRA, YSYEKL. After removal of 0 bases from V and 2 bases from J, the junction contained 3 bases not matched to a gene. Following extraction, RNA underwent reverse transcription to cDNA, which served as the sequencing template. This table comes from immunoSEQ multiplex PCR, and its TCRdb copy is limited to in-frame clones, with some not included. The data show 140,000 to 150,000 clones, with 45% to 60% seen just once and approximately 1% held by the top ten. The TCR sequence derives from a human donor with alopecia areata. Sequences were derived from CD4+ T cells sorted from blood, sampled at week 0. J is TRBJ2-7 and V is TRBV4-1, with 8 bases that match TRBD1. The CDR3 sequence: CASSQDGTGTYEQYF. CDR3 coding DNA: TGCGCCAGCAGCCAAGACGGGACAGGAACCTACGAGCAGTACTTC.